These T cell receptor beta chains were read from a single sample in a study of OX40 agonist ivuxolimab in advanced cancers. TCRdb's table, derived via immunoSEQ multiplex PCR, lists solely in-frame clones and lacks some. The sample holds about 45,000 clones, 65% to 90% seen once. Sequencing used CD4+ or CD8+ T cells sorted from blood, obtained in a trial of the OX40 agonist ivuxolimab. These receptors all come from an adult with an advanced solid tumor such as melanoma, head and neck, liver or kidney cancer. CDR3s include the opening cysteine and the closing phenylalanine or tryptophan. The order of the fields is CDR3 DNA, CDR3 protein, CDR3 length, J gene, V gene, D gene, clone size. A D gene is named only where the DNA matches it firmly. Rows give clone size only sometimes, using once, few, many, or a class for an expanded clone.

cdr3_nt: TGTGCCAGCAGACCCGGCCGGGGCCCCCAAGAGACCCAGTACTTC
cdr3_aa: CASRPGRGPQETQYF
cdr3_length: 15
j_call: TRBJ2-5
v_call: TRBV6-1
d_call: NA
clone_size: NA

cdr3_nt: TGTGCCAGCAGCTTAAAAGCGGGGGTGAACACCGGGGAGCTGTTTTTT
cdr3_aa: CASSLKAGVNTGELFF
cdr3_length: 16
j_call: TRBJ2-2
v_call: TRBV7-5
d_call: NA
clone_size: NA

cdr3_nt: TGTGCCAGCAGTGGCGCGGGGGTACTTCGCGAGCAGTACTTC
cdr3_aa: CASSGAGVLREQYF
cdr3_length: 14
j_call: TRBJ2-7
v_call: TRBV6-6
d_call: TRBD2
clone_size: NA

cdr3_nt: TGTGCCAGCACCGGGACAGCGCCTGGCAATGAGCAGTTCTTC
cdr3_aa: CASTGTAPGNEQFF
cdr3_length: 14
j_call: TRBJ2-1
v_call: TRBV7-9
d_call: TRBD1
clone_size: few

cdr3_nt: TGCGCCAGCAGCGCGGAAGGGACTTCGCAGTATTTT
cdr3_aa: CASSAEGTSQYF
cdr3_length: 12
j_call: TRBJ2-3
v_call: TRBV5-1
d_call: NA
clone_size: NA

cdr3_nt: TGTGCCATCAGTGTAACAGGGGGGATGAGCACTGAAGCTTTCTTT
cdr3_aa: CAISVTGGMSTEAFF
cdr3_length: 15
j_call: TRBJ1-1
v_call: TRBV10-3
d_call: TRBD1
clone_size: once

cdr3_nt: TGTGCCAGCTCACCACCGGGGGGGTTATACGAGCAGTACTTC
cdr3_aa: CASSPPGGLYEQYF
cdr3_length: 14
j_call: TRBJ2-7
v_call: TRBV18
d_call: TRBD2
clone_size: NA

cdr3_nt: TGCGCCAGCAGTTCACTAGCGGGAGCCGGCAATGAGCAGTTCTTC
cdr3_aa: CASSSLAGAGNEQFF
cdr3_length: 15
j_call: TRBJ2-1
v_call: TRBV5-1
d_call: TRBD2
clone_size: NA

cdr3_nt: TGTGCCAGCAGCCGGGACAGTCGCTCTGGAAACACCATATATTTT
cdr3_aa: CASSRDSRSGNTIYF
cdr3_length: 15
j_call: TRBJ1-3
v_call: TRBV11-1
d_call: TRBD1
clone_size: NA

cdr3_nt: TGTGCCATCAGTGAGTTCCGACTAGCGGGGGCCTACGAGCAGTACTTC
cdr3_aa: CAISEFRLAGAYEQYF
cdr3_length: 16
j_call: TRBJ2-7
v_call: TRBV10-3
d_call: TRBD2
clone_size: NA

cdr3_nt: TGTGCCAGCAGCCCTGACAGAAAAGAGACCCAGTACTTC
cdr3_aa: CASSPDRKETQYF
cdr3_length: 13
j_call: TRBJ2-5
v_call: TRBV5-4
d_call: NA
clone_size: NA

cdr3_nt: TGTGCCAGCAGCGCCTGGACAACCCCTCCAGCCGGGGCCAACGTCCTGACTTTC
cdr3_aa: CASSAWTTPPAGANVLTF
cdr3_length: 18
j_call: TRBJ2-6
v_call: TRBV9
d_call: NA
clone_size: NA

cdr3_nt: TGCAGCGTTGCTGGACTAGCGGTCCCAGATACGCAGTATTTT
cdr3_aa: CSVAGLAVPDTQYF
cdr3_length: 14
j_call: TRBJ2-3
v_call: TRBV29-1
d_call: TRBD2
clone_size: NA

cdr3_nt: TGCGCCAGCAGTGATAGCGGGAGGAATGAGCAGTTCTTC
cdr3_aa: CASSDSGRNEQFF
cdr3_length: 13
j_call: TRBJ2-1
v_call: TRBV10-2
d_call: TRBD2
clone_size: NA

cdr3_nt: TGCAGCTCTAGAGCGGGACGAGATACGCAGTATTTT
cdr3_aa: CSSRAGRDTQYF
cdr3_length: 12
j_call: TRBJ2-3
v_call: TRBV29-1
d_call: TRBD2
clone_size: NA

cdr3_nt: TGTGCCAGCTCACCTACCGGACGGGGCAATCAGCCCCAGCATTTT
cdr3_aa: CASSPTGRGNQPQHF
cdr3_length: 15
j_call: TRBJ1-5
v_call: TRBV18
d_call: NA
clone_size: NA

cdr3_nt: TGTGCCAGCTCACCAATGACAGGGAATCAGCCCCAGCATTTT
cdr3_aa: CASSPMTGNQPQHF
cdr3_length: 14
j_call: TRBJ1-5
v_call: TRBV18
d_call: TRBD1
clone_size: few

cdr3_nt: TGTGCCTGGAGCGTCCGGACAGGGGGCACCAATCAGCCCCAGCATTTT
cdr3_aa: CAWSVRTGGTNQPQHF
cdr3_length: 16
j_call: TRBJ1-5
v_call: TRBV30
d_call: TRBD1
clone_size: NA

cdr3_nt: TGTGCCAGCAGCTTAGGGGATGGGGAGACCCAGTACTTC
cdr3_aa: CASSLGDGETQYF
cdr3_length: 13
j_call: TRBJ2-5
v_call: TRBV11-2
d_call: NA
clone_size: NA

cdr3_nt: TGTGCCAGTAGTCCGGGACTGGAGATAGGTTCACCCCTCCACTTT
cdr3_aa: CASSPGLEIGSPLHF
cdr3_length: 15
j_call: TRBJ1-6
v_call: TRBV19
d_call: NA
clone_size: NA

cdr3_nt: TGTGCCAGCAGTCCTCCCCGGGCCCCTGGCTACACCTTC
cdr3_aa: CASSPPRAPGYTF
cdr3_length: 13
j_call: TRBJ1-2
v_call: TRBV2
d_call: NA
clone_size: NA

cdr3_nt: TGTGCCAGCAGCTCGCGCGGGACAGGTGCCTACGAGCAGTACTTC
cdr3_aa: CASSSRGTGAYEQYF
cdr3_length: 15
j_call: TRBJ2-7
v_call: TRBV5-4
d_call: TRBD1
clone_size: NA

cdr3_nt: TGTGCCAGCAGCCAGACCCTTTATAATTCACCCCTCCACTTT
cdr3_aa: CASSQTLYNSPLHF
cdr3_length: 14
j_call: TRBJ1-6
v_call: TRBV11-2
d_call: NA
clone_size: NA

cdr3_nt: TGCGCCAGCAGCCAAGTGGGGGGGGCCTATACAGATACGCAGTATTTT
cdr3_aa: CASSQVGGAYTDTQYF
cdr3_length: 16
j_call: TRBJ2-3
v_call: TRBV4-3
d_call: NA
clone_size: NA

cdr3_nt: TGCGCCAGCAGCTTGGAGGGAGGGAGGTACGAGCAGTACTTC
cdr3_aa: CASSLEGGRYEQYF
cdr3_length: 14
j_call: TRBJ2-7
v_call: TRBV5-1
d_call: TRBD2
clone_size: NA

cdr3_nt: TGTGCCAGCATGGCTAGCGGGGCCGGGGATACGCAGTATTTT
cdr3_aa: CASMASGAGDTQYF
cdr3_length: 14
j_call: TRBJ2-3
v_call: TRBV6-5
d_call: TRBD2
clone_size: NA

cdr3_nt: TGTGCCAGCAGCTTGCCTGCGGGAGCGAATGAGCAGTTCTTC
cdr3_aa: CASSLPAGANEQFF
cdr3_length: 14
j_call: TRBJ2-1
v_call: TRBV5-6
d_call: TRBD2
clone_size: NA

cdr3_nt: TGCGCCAGCAGCCAAGCGGTCCCCGGAAGAGTTTCAAGGGCCTATGGCTACACCTTC
cdr3_aa: CASSQAVPGRVSRAYGYTF
cdr3_length: 19
j_call: TRBJ1-2
v_call: TRBV4-1
d_call: NA
clone_size: NA

cdr3_nt: TGTGCCATCAGTGAGTCCCGGGACAGGAACACTGAAGCTTTCTTT
cdr3_aa: CAISESRDRNTEAFF
cdr3_length: 15
j_call: TRBJ1-1
v_call: TRBV10-3
d_call: TRBD1
clone_size: NA